This record looks at one T cell receptor (beta chain) sequence and its context. The target antigen is unknown. The data were obtained in a study of cytomegalovirus exposure and HLA in healthy donors. Study details: Earlier work reported 90 million to 120 million unique TCR beta sequences from approximately 180 million T cells. The study, taken as a whole, reports: Confirmation was obtained in vitro that a few CMV-associated chains are specific for CMV antigens.

Amplification used 60 Vbeta primers and 13 Jbeta primers. Some clones are missing from TCRdb's copy, which holds only in-frame ones; the method was immunoSEQ multiplex PCR. The sample has fewer than 150,000 clones, roughly four fifths seen once. The CDR3 runs 15 residues. Trimming removed 5 bases from V and 2 bases from J, with 13 bases in between. Germline V CDR1 and CDR2: SGHVS, FQNEAQ. This TCR came from a human donor in good health. The specimen was PBMCs. V and J are TRBV7-8 and TRBJ2-1; D might be TRBD2 (7 bases). This chain's CDR3 is CASSPRGTTYNEQFF. DNA for the CDR3: TGTGCCAGCAGCCCTAGGGGGACTACCTACAATGAGCAGTTCTTC.